This is a list of T cell receptor beta chains from one sample in a study of blood T cell repertoires in COVID-19. Using immunoSEQ multiplex PCR, the repertoire was profiled, and TCRdb retains in-frame clones only, with some absent. The data contain about 140,000 clones, 84% of them singletons. Sequenced input: PBMCs or T cells enriched from blood (not recorded which). The source is a man in his forties or fifties in a cohort exposed to, infected with or recovered from COVID-19 (not recorded which). Each CDR3 is given with its conserved first and last residue. A D gene is named only where the DNA matches it firmly. Clone sizes are given selectively: once, few, many, or a class where the clone is expanded.

clone size	V gene	J gene	D gene	CDR3 DNA	CDR3 protein
.	TRBV12-5	TRBJ2-5	.	TGTGCTAGTGGTTTGGGTACTAAAGAGACCCAGTACTTC	CASGLGTKETQYF
.	TRBV27	TRBJ2-1	TRBD2	TGTGCCAGCAGTTTACTAACTAGCGGGGGAGGGCAGTTCTTC	CASSLLTSGGGQFF
.	TRBV19	TRBJ2-1	TRBD2	TGTGCCAGTAGTATCCGGACTAGCGGTACCTACAATGAGCAGTTCTTC	CASSIRTSGTYNEQFF
.	TRBV5-1	TRBJ2-3	.	TGCGCCAGCAGCCCCGGGCTAGCTCCCTTGAGCACAGATACGCAGTATTTT	CASSPGLAPLSTDTQYF
.	TRBV27	TRBJ1-1	.	TGTGCCAGCAGTTTGGTGAGGGCGGGCACTGAAGCTTTCTTT	CASSLVRAGTEAFF
.	TRBV7-6	TRBJ1-1	TRBD1	TGTGCCAGCAGCTCTTCCCAGGGGGACACTGAAGCTTTCTTT	CASSSSQGDTEAFF
.	TRBV7-9	TRBJ2-5	TRBD2	TGTGCCAGCAGCTTAGGTCTCGCGGGGGGCCCCCAGGGGGAGACCCAGTACTTC	CASSLGLAGGPQGETQYF
.	TRBV9	TRBJ2-7	TRBD2	TGTGCCAGCAGCGTGGGACTAGCGACGACCTACGAGCAGTACTTC	CASSVGLATTYEQYF
.	TRBV15	TRBJ2-4	.	TGTGCCACCAGCAGAACCCTGAGCGGCGAAAACATTCAGTACTTC	CATSRTLSGENIQYF
.	TRBV6-2/TRBV6-3	TRBJ1-5	.	TGTGCCAGCAGTTACTCTTTGGACTCGTTTGGGGTATATAGCAATCAGCCCCAGCATTTT	CASSYSLDSFGVYSNQPQHF
.	TRBV6-5	TRBJ1-1	.	TGTGCCAGCAGCGCCCAGGGATTCGCTGAAGCTTTCTTT	CASSAQGFAEAFF
.	TRBV7-9	TRBJ2-3	.	TGTGCCAGCAGCTTGTGGGACAACACAGATACGCAGTATTTT	CASSLWDNTDTQYF
.	TRBV9	TRBJ2-5	TRBD2	TGTGCCAGCAGCGCCGGGGCTAGCGGGGGGGCCGCGGAGACCCAGTACTTC	CASSAGASGGAAETQYF
.	TRBV7-9	TRBJ1-1	.	TGTGCCAGCAGCCAACCTCGGACGGGCGGGTCTGAAGCTTTCTTT	CASSQPRTGGSEAFF
.	TRBV6-5	TRBJ1-3	.	TGTGCCAGCACGCAGGGTAGTGTATCCGGAAACACCATATATTTT	CASTQGSVSGNTIYF
.	TRBV15	TRBJ2-2	TRBD2	TGTGCCACCAGCCGGGGGGGGAACACCGGGGAGCTGTTTTTT	CATSRGGNTGELFF
.	TRBV18	TRBJ2-3	TRBD2	TGTGCCAGCTCACCACGGCTAGCGGGGGGCCACAGCACAGATACGCAGTATTTT	CASSPRLAGGHSTDTQYF
.	TRBV5-1	TRBJ1-4	.	TGCGCCAGTCGGAACCAGGCGACTAATGAAAAACTGTTTTTT	CASRNQATNEKLFF
.	TRBV6-2/TRBV6-3	TRBJ1-4	.	TGTGCCAGCAGTCCCCAGAGAGGCCGAATGGAAAAACTGTTTTTT	CASSPQRGRMEKLFF
once	TRBV10-3	TRBJ1-1	TRBD1	TGTGCCTCGAAAAGGGGGCCGAACACTGAAGCTTTCTTT	CASKRGPNTEAFF
once	TRBV3-1/TRBV3-2	TRBJ1-5	.	TGTGCCAGCAGCCAAGGGCGGGGTAATCAGCCCCAGCATTTT	CASSQGRGNQPQHF
.	TRBV7-2	TRBJ2-7	.	TGTGCCAGCAGCTTTTCAAGGGGCGAGCAGTACTTC	CASSFSRGEQYF
.	TRBV4-1	TRBJ1-5	.	TGCGCCAGCAGCCAAGATGCCCGGCAGCCCCAGCATTTT	CASSQDARQPQHF
.	TRBV25-1	TRBJ1-2	TRBD1	TGTGCCAGCGGCCCGACAGGGGTTCGCTATGGCTACACCTTC	CASGPTGVRYGYTF
.	TRBV7-2	TRBJ2-3	TRBD2	TGTGCCAGCAGCTTTGTAGCGGGGGCCCTTACAGATACGCAGTATTTT	CASSFVAGALTDTQYF
.	TRBV11-2	TRBJ2-7	TRBD1	TGTGCCAGCAGCGAGACGGACAGGGGCTGGTCGGGCGAGCAGTACTTC	CASSETDRGWSGEQYF
.	TRBV28	TRBJ1-3	TRBD1	TGTGCCATCCTGGACAGGCCCGCCTCTGGAAACACCATATATTTT	CAILDRPASGNTIYF
.	TRBV12-5	TRBJ2-7	TRBD2	TGTGCTAGTGGTTTCAATCCAGGACTAGCGGGAGATCTCGCCTACGAGCAGTACTTC	CASGFNPGLAGDLAYEQYF
.	TRBV30	TRBJ2-7	TRBD1	TGTGCCTGGAAGAACAGGGGCTACGAGCAGTACTTC	CAWKNRGYEQYF
.	TRBV12-3/TRBV12-4	TRBJ2-3	.	TGTGCCAGCAGTTTAAACGGGGGTCCCTCAACTTTT	CASSLNGGPSTF
.	TRBV5-1	TRBJ2-2	TRBD2	TGCGCCAGCAAAGGGCTAGCGGACCAGAACACCGGGGAGCTGTTTTTT	CASKGLADQNTGELFF
.	TRBV30	TRBJ2-1	.	TGTGCCTGGAGTTACGGGGTGACTAACAATGAGCAGTTCTTC	CAWSYGVTNNEQFF
once	TRBV9	TRBJ2-3	.	TGTGCCAGCAGCGTAGCCGGGAGTGGGGATACGCAGTATTTT	CASSVAGSGDTQYF
.	TRBV28	TRBJ1-5	.	TGTGCCAGCAGTCTAAGTGGTGTCAGGCGGGTGAGCAATCAGCCCCAGCATTTT	CASSLSGVRRVSNQPQHF
.	TRBV30	TRBJ1-1	.	TGTGCCTGGAGTCGCCCAAGGGGGTACACTGAAGCTTTCTTT	CAWSRPRGYTEAFF
few	TRBV6-5	TRBJ1-4	.	TGTGCCACGGGGAGCTCCCAGGCCGCAAAACTGTTTTTT	CATGSSQAAKLFF
.	TRBV3-1/TRBV3-2	TRBJ1-1	.	TGTGCCAGCAGCCAAGATGGGCACGAAGCTTTCTTT	CASSQDGHEAFF
many	TRBV25-1	TRBJ2-7	TRBD2	TGTGCCAGCAGTGATAGGACTAGAACGGGAAACGAGCAGTACTTC	CASSDRTRTGNEQYF
.	TRBV14	TRBJ2-7	TRBD2	TGTGCCAGCAGCTTCTCCGGGGGGTCCTACGAGCAGTACTTC	CASSFSGGSYEQYF
.	TRBV7-9	TRBJ1-2	TRBD1	TGTGCCAGCAGCACTCGGACAGGGGGGTACACCTTC	CASSTRTGGYTF
.	TRBV28	TRBJ1-6	.	TGTGCCAGCACTCCCCTTGGGGGAGGTTCACCCCTCCACTTT	CASTPLGGGSPLHF
.	TRBV5-8	TRBJ2-6	.	TGTGCCAGCAGCCGAGGGAGTGGGAGCTCTGGGGCCAACGTCCTGACTTTC	CASSRGSGSSGANVLTF
.	TRBV3-1/TRBV3-2	TRBJ2-7	TRBD1	TGTGCCAGCAGCAAAACCGGACAGGGGAGGCGAGAGCAGTACTTC	CASSKTGQGRREQYF